The source of this T cell receptor (beta chain) is a study of T cells in Graves' hyperthyroidism and ophthalmopathy. Study results and limitations: Expanded thyroid clonotypes (above 0.001) were mostly also found in blood. Ophthalmopathy cases were set apart from stable hyperthyroidism by a 13 V-J model. Ophthalmopathy prediction by the model preceded onset by a median approximately 6.1 months.

The CDR3 totals 13 residues. V was cut by 6 bases and J by 4 bases, with 9 bases left in between. Germline V CDR1 and CDR2: LNHDA, SQIVND (reference sequence). This clonotype was seen ten or more times. The antigen is undetermined. TCR beta CDR3 region amplification was performed from RNA transcripts. First-round RT-PCR with HTBI primers amplified the TCR CDR3 region. In TCRdb, the multiplex PCR reads were re-called with MiXCR into one record per CDR3 protein. The sample consists of 500,000 to 600,000 distinct CDR3 sequences, around 46% of them appearing once. Material for sequencing was peripheral blood or thyroid tissue (not recorded which). This sequence was found in an adult woman with Graves' disease, either hyperthyroidism or ophthalmopathy (not recorded which). V usage is TRBV19 and J usage is TRBJ2-2; a possible D gene is TRBD1 (5 bases). The CDR3 bases are TGTGCCAGTAGGGACACGTTCACCGGGGAGCTGTTTTTT. It is translated as CASRDTFTGELFF.